This passage covers 26 T cell receptor beta chains from one sample sequenced in a study of cytomegalovirus exposure and HLA in healthy donors. Profiling relied on immunoSEQ multiplex PCR, and the TCRdb table lists in-frame clones only, not all of them. The profile covers some 150,000 clones, with 88% appearing a single time and 2.5% to 3% taken by the ten largest. The sequenced material came from PBMCs. The receptors derive from a man between 18 and 35 years old in good health and CMV-seronegative.

The gene calls are TRBV13 and TRBJ1-3; TRBD1 matches 8 bases. J gave up 6 bases and V 4 bases, and 2 bases lay outside the gene matches. The CDR3 has 13 amino acids. In germline, CDR1 is PRHDT, CDR2 FYEKMQ (reference sequence). This chain's CDR3 is CASSSTGENTIYF. CDR3 nucleotide sequence: TGTGCCAGCAGCTCGACAGGGGAAAACACCATATATTTT.

J is TRBJ2-2 and V is TRBV28; 7 positions match TRBD1. Germline V lookup: CDR1 MDHEN, CDR2 SYDVKM. The length of the CDR3 is 13 residues. DNA of the CDR3: TGTGCTACTGACAGGGCTTACACCGGGGAGCTGTTTTTT. Protein sequence: CATDRAYTGELFF.

The chain is built from TRBV25-1 and TRBJ1-1; 10 nucleotides match TRBD1. Losses at the gene ends were 5 bases for V and 2 bases for J; bases not matched to a gene: 2. CDR3 size: 14 residues. CDR1 is MGHDK and CDR2 is SYGVNS in the germline V gene. The CDR3 nucleotides are TGTGCCAGCAGTAGGGACAGGGGCAACACTGAAGCTTTCTTT. Translating it yields CASSRDRGNTEAFF. Drawing the rest from reference TRBV25-1 and TRBJ1-1, the complete variable domain is EADIYQTPRYLVIGTGKKITLECSQTMGHDKMYWYQQDPGMELHLIHYSYGVNSTEKGDLSSESTVSRIRTEHFPLTLESARPSHTSQYLCASSRDRGNTEAFFGQGTRLTVV.

The rearrangement joins TRBV6-1 to TRBJ2-7; TRBD1 might be the D (5 bases). The V gene's germline CDR1 is MNHNS and CDR2 SASEGT. The CDR3 is 14 amino acids. V gave up 4 bases and J gave up 2 bases, with 12 bases separating them. CDR3 amino acids: CASSGGRDPYEQYF. The CDR3 DNA reads TGTGCCAGCAGTGGGGGCAGGGATCCCTACGAGCAGTACTTC.

This chain links TRBV5-6 with TRBJ2-7; D gene ambiguous. The CDR3 spans 11 residues. V gave up 1 base and J gave up 7 bases, with 6 bases separating them. Germline V gene data show CDR1 as SGHDT and CDR2 as YYEEEE. In DNA form, the CDR3 reads TGTGCCAGCAGCTTGTACCAGGAGCAGTACTTC. Amino acid sequence: CASSLYQEQYF.

V usage is TRBV2 and J usage is TRBJ2-3, with 7 nucleotides matching TRBD1. Germline V gene data show CDR1 as SNHLY and CDR2 as FYNNEI. V dropped 5 bases and J dropped 0; count of bases not matched to a gene: 5. CDR3 size: 15 residues. The CDR3 reads CASSTGQTSTDTQYF. DNA of the CDR3: TGTGCCAGCAGTACGGGACAGACTAGCACAGATACGCAGTATTTT.

This sequence joins TRBV4-1 and TRBJ1-5, with D perhaps TRBD1 (5 bases). The germline V gene encodes CDR1 MGHRA and CDR2 YSYEKL. Trimming left V 0 bases short and J 7 bases short, with 13 bases between. The CDR3 is 15 residues long. CDR3 bases: TGCGCCAGCAGCCAAGATGGAGGGGTAAGGCAGCCCCAGCATTTT. Amino acid sequence: CASSQDGGVRQPQHF.

This chain links TRBV19 with TRBJ2-3, with D perhaps TRBD1 (6 bases). Per the germline V gene, CDR1 is LNHDA and CDR2 is SQIVND (reference sequence). The CDR3 spans 15 residues. Deletions cut 6 bases from V and 3 bases from J, with 16 bases between. The CDR3 is CASSPSSRGTDTQYF. CDR3 coding DNA: TGTGCCAGTAGCCCCTCGTCGAGGGGGACAGATACGCAGTATTTT.

The rearrangement links TRBV30 to TRBJ1-2; 9 nucleotides line up with TRBD1. The CDR3 is 14 amino acids. The V and J ends lost 4 bases and 2 bases, in that order; junction bases with no gene match: 5. Germline V gene data show CDR1 as GTSNPN and CDR2 as SVGIG (reference sequence). The CDR3 region is CAWTPGTGNYGYTF. The CDR3 region has the DNA TGTGCCTGGACCCCCGGGACAGGGAACTATGGCTACACCTTC.

The chain is built from TRBV28 and TRBJ1-5; maybe TRBD1 (5 bases). Germline loops: CDR1 MDHEN, CDR2 SYDVKM. This CDR3 has 14 amino acids. V lost 5 bases and J lost 4, with 12 bases in between. In DNA, the CDR3 is TGTGCCAGCAGTGGATTCTCAGGGAATCAGCCCCAGCATTTT. It yields the protein CASSGFSGNQPQHF. The whole variable domain, filled in from reference TRBV28 and TRBJ1-5, reads DVKVTQSSRYLVKRTGEKVFLECVQDMDHENMFWYRQDPGLGLRLIYFSYDVKMKEKGDIPEGYSVSREKKERFSLILESASTNQTSMYLCASSGFSGNQPQHFGDGTRLSIL.

The rearrangement links TRBV6-1 to TRBJ2-5; D might be TRBD1 (5 bases). The germline V gene encodes CDR1 MNHNS and CDR2 SASEGT. V dropped 5 bases and J dropped 2 bases, with 12 bases sitting between them. The CDR3 extends over 14 amino acids. The CDR3 spells CASSQGNGQETQYF. DNA for the CDR3: TGTGCCAGCAGTCAGGGTAATGGACAAGAGACCCAGTACTTC.

The chain uses TRBV28 and TRBJ2-4; D is uncertain. Deletions cut 6 bases from V and 1 base from J, with 22 bases between. The V gene's germline CDR1 is MDHEN and CDR2 SYDVKM. This CDR3 contains 18 residues. This CDR3 is CASSPPIIQKVAKNIQYF. The DNA for the CDR3 is TGTGCCAGCAGCCCACCCATAATCCAGAAAGTGGCCAAAAACATTCAGTACTTC.

This rearrangement joins TRBV30 to TRBJ2-7; 9 bases fit TRBD2. CDR3 size: 15 residues. The germline CDR1 and CDR2 sequences are GTSNPN and SVGIG (reference sequence). V shed 3 bases and J 3 bases; nucleotides not matched to a gene: 9. CDR3 bases: TGTGCCTGGAGCCGTGGCGGGGGGGCACACTACGAGCAGTACGTC. It is translated as CAWSRGGGAHYEQYV.

This chain links TRBV4-1 with TRBJ1-5; 10 nucleotides agree with TRBD1. This CDR3 is 16 amino acids long. The J segment lost 4 bases and the V segment lost 4 bases, leaving 7 bases of the junction unmatched. In germline, CDR1 is MGHRA, CDR2 YSYEKL. The CDR3 coding sequence is TGCGCCAGCAGCCCGTATGGGACAGGGGAAAATCAGCCCCAGCATTTT. It encodes CASSPYGTGENQPQHF.

This chain joins TRBV7-8 and TRBJ2-3; TRBD2 is a possible D gene (6 bases). Germline-derived CDR1 and CDR2 are SGHVS and FQNEAQ. Trimming pared 3 bases from V and 7 bases from J, leaving 11 bases between. This CDR3 spans 13 amino acids. CDR3 amino acids: CASSFVGDYTQYF. The CDR3 DNA reads as TGTGCCAGCAGCTTCGTCGGGGACTATACGCAGTATTTT.

The CDR3 loop reads CAISDVKGAPGEQYV. In nucleotides, the CDR3 is TGTGCCATCAGTGACGTGAAGGGGGCACCTGGCGAGCAGTACGTC. The chain has TRBV10-3 and TRBJ2-7, with 7 bases that match TRBD1. V was clipped by 3 bases and J by 6 bases; unmatched bases: 11. Germline V gives CDR1 ENHRY, CDR2 SYGVKD. There are 15 residues in the CDR3.

V usage is TRBV19 and J usage is TRBJ2-1, with 16 bases fitting TRBD2. There are 18 residues in the CDR3. Germline V gene sequence: CDR1 LNHDA, CDR2 SQIVND (reference sequence). V shed 9 bases and J 4 bases; nucleotides not matched to a gene: 12. The CDR3 spells CASTKGTSGGGLYNEQFF. The CDR3 DNA sequence: TGTGCCAGCACCAAGGGGACTAGCGGGGGGGGTCTTTACAATGAGCAGTTCTTC.

The chain joins TRBV4-3 to TRBJ1-1; possible D gene TRBD1, 6 bases. The germline V gene has CDR1 LGHNA and CDR2 YSLEER. The germline V and J ends were trimmed by 6 bases and 0 bases, with 14 bases remaining between them. The CDR3 totals 15 residues. CDR3: CASSQNRVLNTEAFF. The CDR3 DNA reads TGCGCCAGCAGTCAAAACAGGGTTTTGAACACTGAAGCTTTCTTT.

The rearrangement joins TRBV18 to TRBJ2-7, with TRBD1 as a possible D gene (6 bases). V lost 1 base and J lost 5, with 12 bases in between. The CDR3 is 14 amino acids. In germline, CDR1 is KGHSH, CDR2 LQKENI. Here the CDR3 DNA reads TGTGCCAGCTCACCACAACAGGGTCCCGACGAGCAGTACTTC. This encodes CASSPQQGPDEQYF. The full variable domain, in which reference TRBV18 and TRBJ2-7 provide the parts outside the CDR3, is NAGVMQNPRHLVRRRGQEARLRCSPMKGHSHVYWYRQLPEEGLKFMVYLQKENIIDESGMPKERFSAEFPKEGPSILRIQQVVRGDSAAYFCASSPQQGPDEQYFGPGTRLTVT.

The V gene is TRBV5-1, the J gene TRBJ2-3; weak D call: TRBD1 (6 bases). The V gene lost 1 base and the J gene lost 5 bases, with 14 bases spanning the gap. The CDR3 extends over 15 amino acids. Germline lookup yields CDR1 SGHRS and CDR2 YFSETQ. CDR3 nucleotides: TGCGCCAGCAGCTTGTGGTACCAGGGGAGAGATACGCAGTATTTT. Translation: CASSLWYQGRDTQYF.

The rearrangement uses TRBV4-3 and TRBJ2-7; 8 bases line up with TRBD1. After removal of 0 bases from V and 0 bases from J, the junction contained 10 bases not matched to a gene. Germline-derived CDR1 and CDR2 are LGHNA and YSLEER. The CDR3 totals 18 residues. The CDR3 protein is CASSQEVQGQVSSYEQYF. CDR3 coding DNA: TGCGCCAGCAGCCAAGAGGTCCAGGGACAGGTGTCCTCCTACGAGCAGTACTTC.

V gene TRBV6-1 combines with J gene TRBJ1-2, with D perhaps TRBD1 (6 bases). Trimming cost V 8 bases and J 4 bases, with 14 bases left between them. This CDR3 spans 13 amino acids. Germline V lookup: CDR1 MNHNS, CDR2 SASEGT. CDR3 sequence (DNA): TGTGCCAGCGATGAGGACAGTGGCTATGGCTACACCTTC. Protein sequence: CASDEDSGYGYTF.

The chain joins TRBV5-1 to TRBJ2-5, with 9 bases that match TRBD2. After removal of 2 bases from V and 1 base from J, the junction contained 6 bases not matched to a gene. There are 16 residues in the CDR3. The V gene's germline CDR1 is SGHRS and CDR2 YFSETQ. CDR3 sequence reads: CASSFRLAEGQETQYF. The CDR3 region has the DNA TGCGCCAGCAGCTTTCGACTAGCGGAGGGCCAAGAGACCCAGTACTTC.

The V gene is TRBV6-1, the J gene TRBJ2-1; D possibly corresponds to TRBD1 (5 bases). CDR1 is MNHNS, CDR2 SASEGT, per germline. CDR3 length equals 12 residues. V was trimmed by 4 bases and J by 14 bases, leaving 15 bases between them. The CDR3 spells CASSGGRAKEFF. The CDR3, as DNA: TGTGCCAGCAGTGGGGGCCGGGCAAAGGAGTTCTTC.

This rearrangement joins TRBV2 to TRBJ1-1; 7 bases match TRBD1. Germline lookup yields CDR1 SNHLY and CDR2 FYNNEI. The CDR3 sequence is 14 residues long. Trimming removed 6 bases from V and 1 base from J; junction bases left unmatched: 5. The chain's CDR3 is CASRPRQGNTEAFF. CDR3 coding DNA: TGTGCCAGCAGACCCCGACAGGGGAACACTGAAGCTTTCTTT.

This chain connects TRBV27 to TRBJ2-3, with D tentatively TRBD1 (6 bases). This CDR3 has 13 amino acids. Trimming stripped 7 bases from V and 3 bases from J, with 11 bases between. Germline lookup yields CDR1 MNHEY and CDR2 SMNVEV (reference sequence). DNA of the CDR3: TGTGCCAGCACCAACACAGGGACAGATACGCAGTATTTT. Its protein is CASTNTGTDTQYF.